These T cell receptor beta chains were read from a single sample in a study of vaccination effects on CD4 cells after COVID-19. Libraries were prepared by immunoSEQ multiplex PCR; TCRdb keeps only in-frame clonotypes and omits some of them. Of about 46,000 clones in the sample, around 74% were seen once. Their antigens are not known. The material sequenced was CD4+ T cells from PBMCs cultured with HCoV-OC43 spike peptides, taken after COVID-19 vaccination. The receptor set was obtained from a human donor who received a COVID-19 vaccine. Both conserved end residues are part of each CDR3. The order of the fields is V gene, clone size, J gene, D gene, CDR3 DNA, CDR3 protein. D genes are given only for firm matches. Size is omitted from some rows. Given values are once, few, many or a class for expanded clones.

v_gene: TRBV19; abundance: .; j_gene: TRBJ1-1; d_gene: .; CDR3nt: TGTGCCAGTAGTCTACAGGGCACTGAAGCTTTCTTT; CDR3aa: CASSLQGTEAFF
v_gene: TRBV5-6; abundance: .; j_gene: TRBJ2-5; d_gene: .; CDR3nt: TGTGCCAGCAGCTTTGGGGGTCTTCAAGAGACCCAGTACTTC; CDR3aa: CASSFGGLQETQYF
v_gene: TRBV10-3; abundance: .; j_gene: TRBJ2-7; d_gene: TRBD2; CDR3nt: TGTGCCATCAGCGAACGACTAGCGCGAAGCTCCTACGAGCAGTACTTC; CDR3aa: CAISERLARSSYEQYF
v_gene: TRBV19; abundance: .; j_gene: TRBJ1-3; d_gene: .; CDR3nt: TGTGCCAGTAGCCCGCCCGCGTACGGAGGTGGAAACACCATATATTTT; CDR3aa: CASSPPAYGGGNTIYF
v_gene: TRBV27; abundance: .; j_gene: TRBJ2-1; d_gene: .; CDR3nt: TGTGCCAGCAGTTTGGGGGGAGCACGATACAATGAGCAGTTCTTC; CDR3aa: CASSLGGARYNEQFF
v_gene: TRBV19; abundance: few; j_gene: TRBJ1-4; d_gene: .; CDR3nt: TGTGCCAGTAGTTACAGGGCAGGGGAAAAACTGTTTTTT; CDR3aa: CASSYRAGEKLFF
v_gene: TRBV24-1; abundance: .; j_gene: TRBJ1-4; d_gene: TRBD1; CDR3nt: TGTGCCACCAGTGATACCTTCCGGTTGGACAGGGTTGATGAAAAACTGTTTTTT; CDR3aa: CATSDTFRLDRVDEKLFF
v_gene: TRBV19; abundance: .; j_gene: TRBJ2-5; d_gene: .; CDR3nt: TGTGCCAGTAGTATAGGGGTAGGGGATGAGACCCAGTACTTC; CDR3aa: CASSIGVGDETQYF
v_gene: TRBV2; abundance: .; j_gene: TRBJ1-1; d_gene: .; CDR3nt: TGTGCCAGCACCCAACAGGGGAACACTGAAGCTTTCTTT; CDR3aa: CASTQQGNTEAFF
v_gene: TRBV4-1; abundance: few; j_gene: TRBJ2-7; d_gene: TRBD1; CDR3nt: TGCGCCAGCAGCCAGGCCAAGGGACAGGGCCTCTACGAGCAGTACTTC; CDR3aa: CASSQAKGQGLYEQYF